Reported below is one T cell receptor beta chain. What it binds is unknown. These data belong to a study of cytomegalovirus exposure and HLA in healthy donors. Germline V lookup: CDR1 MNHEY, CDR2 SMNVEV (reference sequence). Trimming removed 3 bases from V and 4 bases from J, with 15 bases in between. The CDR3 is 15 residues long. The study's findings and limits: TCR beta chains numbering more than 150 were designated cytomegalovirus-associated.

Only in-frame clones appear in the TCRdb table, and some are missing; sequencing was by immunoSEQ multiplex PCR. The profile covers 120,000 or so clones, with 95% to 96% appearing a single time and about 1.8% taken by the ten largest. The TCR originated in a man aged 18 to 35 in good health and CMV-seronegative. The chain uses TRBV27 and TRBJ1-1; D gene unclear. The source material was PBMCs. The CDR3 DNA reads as TGTGCCAGCAGTTTCGCTCCGGGAAGTCGCACTGAAGCTTTCTTT. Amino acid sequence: CASSFAPGSRTEAFF.